The 21 T cell receptor beta chains reported below all come from one sample, sequenced in a study of vaccination effects on CD4 cells after COVID-19. CD4+ T cells specific for antigen were expanded with viral peptide pools by the ViraFEST assay before sequencing. Cells that had been cultured for 9 to 10 days were the source of isolated CD4+ T cells. Vaccine recipients, nucleocapsid antibody negative, had no prior SARS-CoV-2 infection. Antigen specificity for these receptors is unknown. Clones were read by immunoSEQ multiplex PCR, and TCRdb kept only the in-frame ones, dropping some. The sample has tens of thousands of clones; around 79% are singletons. Material: CD4+ T cells from PBMCs cultured with HCoV-NL63 spike peptides, obtained before COVID-19 vaccination. These receptor sequences come from a human donor who received a COVID-19 vaccine.

V is TRBV29-1 and J is TRBJ2-3; TRBD2 might be the D (6 bases). The CDR3 is made up of 16 amino acids. CDR1 SQVTM and CDR2 ANQGSEA come from the germline V gene. V was pared by 5 bases and J by 6 bases, with 24 bases between. The CDR3, as DNA: TGCAGCGTTAATCCGCGGGGTGCGACAATGGGGGATACGCAGTATTTT. Translating gives CSVNPRGATMGDTQYF.

The V gene is TRBV2, the J gene TRBJ2-7; no clear D. V dropped 5 bases and J dropped 4 bases, with 9 bases sitting between them. From germline, CDR1 is SNHLY and CDR2 FYNNEI. This CDR3 is 12 amino acids long. The CDR3 DNA sequence: TGTGCCAGCAGTTCGAGCGCATACGAGCAGTACGTC. Translation gives CASSSSAYEQYV.

V gene TRBV14 combines with J gene TRBJ1-6; D uncertain. V shed 1 base and J shed 5 bases, with 6 bases lying between them. Germline V gives CDR1 SGHDN, CDR2 FVKESK. The CDR3 consists of 14 residues. CDR3 residues: CASSQGQNNSPLHF. CDR3 nucleotide sequence: TGTGCCAGCAGCCAAGGTCAAAATAATTCACCCCTCCACTTT. Full variable domain (remainder filled in from reference TRBV14 and TRBJ1-6): EAGVTQFPSHSVIEKGQTVTLRCDPISGHDNLYWYRRVMGKEIKFLLHFVKESKQDESGMPNNRFLAERTGGTYSTLKVQPAELEDSGVYFCASSQGQNNSPLHFGNGTRLTVT.

The CDR3 DNA sequence: TGTGCCAGCAGTATGACAGGGGCTGCTAACACTGAAGCTTTCTTT. This gives the protein CASSMTGAANTEAFF. The chain joins TRBV6-5 to TRBJ1-1; 8 bases are a match to TRBD1. Germline V gene data show CDR1 as MNHEY and CDR2 as SVGAGI. V trimming: 5 bases; J trimming: 2 bases; junction bases outside the gene matches: 7. The CDR3 totals 15 residues.

This chain uses TRBV7-3 with TRBJ2-2; 7 bases agree with TRBD2. The CDR3 spans 15 residues. Germline lookup yields CDR1 SGHTA and CDR2 FQGTGA. V shed 0 bases, J shed 6 bases, and the junction held 4 bases outside the gene matches. The DNA of the CDR3 is TGTGCCAGCAGCTTAACGGGGGGGGGACCCGGGGAGCTGTTTTTT. Its translation: CASSLTGGGPGELFF.

This chain links TRBV2 with TRBJ2-7, with TRBD2 as a possible D gene (5 bases). The CDR3 sequence is 15 residues long. Germline lookup yields CDR1 SNHLY and CDR2 FYNNEI. V was shortened by 8 bases and J by 0 bases, with 17 bases between the two germline ends. This CDR3 is CASARGGSISYEQYV. The CDR3 DNA reads TGTGCCAGCGCCCGAGGAGGTAGTATCTCCTACGAGCAGTACGTC.

The gene calls are TRBV4-1 and TRBJ1-6, with unresolved D. CDR1 and CDR2 (germline): MGHRA, YSYEKL. V lost 4 bases and J 4 bases, leaving 8 bases between the germline ends. This CDR3 has 14 amino acids. CDR3 sequence: CASSRQKYNSPLHF. CDR3 nucleotides: TGCGCCAGCAGCCGGCAGAAATATAATTCACCCCTCCACTTT.

The V gene is TRBV6-4, the J gene TRBJ2-7; D call uncertain. Germline V lookup: CDR1 MRHNA, CDR2 SNTAGT. V dropped 5 bases and J dropped 0 bases, with 8 bases sitting between them. CDR3 size: 13 residues. CDR3 in amino acids: CASSSLSSYEQYV. The CDR3 bases are TGTGCCAGCAGTTCCTTAAGCTCCTACGAGCAGTACGTC.

This chain connects TRBV10-2 to TRBJ1-5; D is ambiguous. Looked up from germline, CDR1 is WSHSY and CDR2 is SAAADI. The CDR3 extends over 16 amino acids. Trimming left V 4 bases short and J 2 bases short, with 15 bases between. The DNA of the CDR3 is TGCGCCAGCAGTGGTGTGAGACAATCTGGCAATCAGCCCCAGCATTTT. Residues: CASSGVRQSGNQPQHF.

The chain couples TRBV5-1 to TRBJ2-5; 7 bases align to TRBD2. In germline, CDR1 is SGHRS, CDR2 YFSETQ. The ends lost 5 bases at V and 2 bases at J; junction bases unmatched: 6. The CDR3 is made up of 14 amino acids. This CDR3 reads CASRSGVSQETQYF. The DNA of the CDR3 is TGCGCCAGCAGGAGCGGGGTCAGTCAAGAGACCCAGTACTTC.

This clone has a handful of counts. The CDR3 sequence is CASSPRFIAEQASNYGYTF. CDR3 DNA: TGTGCCAGCTCACCACGGTTTATTGCCGAGCAGGCGTCTAACTATGGCTACACCTTC. The genes are TRBV18 and TRBJ1-2; D is ambiguous. The germline gives CDR1 KGHSH, CDR2 LQKENI. The ends were cut back, 1 base at V and 0 bases at J, with 21 bases in the middle. The CDR3 runs to 19 residues.

The chain carries TRBV5-1 and TRBJ1-5; tentatively, D is TRBD1 (6 bases). CDR1 is SGHRS, CDR2 YFSETQ, per germline. This CDR3 has 15 amino acids. Trimming took 1 base from V and 7 from J, leaving 15 bases between them. This CDR3 is CASSLSGGAGQPQHF. The CDR3 region has the DNA TGCGCCAGCAGCTTGTCGGGGGGCGCGGGGCAGCCCCAGCATTTT.

The V call is TRBV7-2, the J call TRBJ1-2; D may be TRBD1 (5 bases). V was clipped by 2 bases and J by 4 bases, with 14 bases between them. Germline CDR1 is SGHTA and CDR2 is FQGNSA. This CDR3 contains 15 residues. CDR3: CASSLNPGTVYGYTF. In DNA form, the CDR3 reads TGTGCCAGCAGCTTAAACCCCGGGACGGTCTATGGCTACACCTTC.

The chain couples TRBV19 to TRBJ1-5, with 10 positions matching TRBD1. J lost 4 bases, V lost 6 bases, and 6 bases had no gene match. This CDR3 is 15 amino acids long. The germline CDR1 and CDR2 sequences are LNHDA and SQIVND (reference sequence). This chain's CDR3 is CASSIRDRGNQPQHF. The CDR3 nucleotides read TGTGCCAGTAGCATCCGGGACAGGGGTAATCAGCCCCAGCATTTT.

This clone was seen a single time. The genes are TRBV6-2 or TRBV6-3 and TRBJ2-7, with 7 bases aligning to TRBD1. With 6 bases clipped from V and 2 bases from J, the junction kept 13 bases outside the gene matches. CDR1 is MNHEY and CDR2 is SVGEGT in the germline V gene. The CDR3 is made up of 16 amino acids. The CDR3 loop is CASSYSGTVSPYEQYV. The CDR3 DNA follows: TGTGCCAGCAGCTATTCCGGGACAGTATCACCCTACGAGCAGTACGTC.

This clone was picked up a small number of times. The sample has other DNA sequences that encode this CDR3 too. J is TRBJ1-3 and V is TRBV12-3 or TRBV12-4; D not resolved. This CDR3 contains 12 residues. V gave up 1 base and J gave up 4 bases, with 2 bases separating them. In DNA, the CDR3 is TGTGCCAGCAGTTTAGTGGGAAACACCATATATTTT. Amino acids: CASSLVGNTIYF.

The J gene is TRBJ1-2, the V gene TRBV5-1; D uncertain. The CDR3 runs 14 residues. V was trimmed by 3 bases and J by 5 bases, leaving 14 bases between them. Per the germline V gene, CDR1 is SGHRS and CDR2 is YFSETQ. The CDR3 bases are TGCGCCAGCAGCTCTGACACGCCCGCATATGGCTACACCTTC. Translating gives CASSSDTPAYGYTF.

V is TRBV28 and J is TRBJ1-2; D is unclear. This CDR3 has 12 residues. V was cut by 3 bases and J by 3 bases, with 5 bases left in between. Germline loops: CDR1 MDHEN, CDR2 SYDVKM. The CDR3 nucleotides are TGTGCCAGCAGTTTTCAGGACTATGGCTACACCTTC. This encodes CASSFQDYGYTF.

The V call is TRBV28, the J call TRBJ2-2; 8 bases match TRBD2. The trim removed 8 bases at V and 5 bases at J, leaving 13 bases unmatched. There are 16 residues in the CDR3. The germline V gene encodes CDR1 MDHEN and CDR2 SYDVKM. The CDR3 sequence: CASGLRGAGRTGELFF. CDR3 nucleotide sequence: TGTGCCAGCGGACTGCGGGGGGCAGGGCGGACCGGGGAGCTGTTTTTT.

The V call is TRBV24-1, the J call TRBJ2-3; 9 positions match TRBD2. This CDR3 has 15 amino acids. The junction had 6 bases not matched to a gene; V was cut back by 3 bases and J by 6 bases. Germline lookup yields CDR1 KGHDR and CDR2 SFDVKD. CDR3 protein: CATSDAGGARDTQYF. The CDR3 DNA is TGTGCCACCAGTGATGCGGGGGGGGCCCGGGATACGCAGTATTTT.

The chain recombines TRBV5-1 with TRBJ1-1; TRBD1 is a possible D gene (5 bases). CDR3 size: 14 residues. V gave up 2 bases and J gave up 1 base, with 9 bases separating them. Germline CDR1 is SGHRS and CDR2 is YFSETQ. CDR3 region: CASSFGGTNTEAFF. CDR3 nucleotide sequence: TGCGCCAGCAGCTTTGGAGGGACGAACACTGAAGCTTTCTTT.